Shown below are 5 T cell receptor beta chains from a single sample sequenced in a study of T cells in Graves' hyperthyroidism and ophthalmopathy. The TCR beta CDR3 regions underwent amplification using RNA transcripts as the source. During a first-round RT-PCR of the TCR CDR3, the HTBI primer set was used. TCRdb processed the multiplex PCR reads anew with MiXCR; each CDR3 protein has one entry. Found here are over 700,000 distinct CDR3 sequences, around 20% of them singletons; the top ten hold 16%. The sequencing input was blood. These receptors were collected from a woman in her 50s with Graves' hyperthyroidism that later progressed to Graves' ophthalmopathy.

V and J are TRBV4-1 and TRBJ2-1; D might be TRBD1 (5 bases). The CDR3 has 15 residues. With 3 bases removed from V and 3 bases from J, the gap between germline ends came to 12 bases. The germline gives CDR1 MGHRA, CDR2 YSYEKL. Here the CDR3 DNA reads TGCGCCAGCAGCCAGGACCTAGGGGACTACAATGAGCAGTTCTTC. Its protein product is CASSQDLGDYNEQFF.

This clonotype turned up a few times. V usage is TRBV6-5 and J usage is TRBJ2-1, with TRBD2 matching 7 bases. J gave up 0 bases and V 2 bases, and 4 bases lay outside the gene matches. CDR1 and CDR2 (germline): MNHEY, SVGAGI. The CDR3 consists of 16 residues. CDR3 protein: CASSYKRGFSYNEQFF. The DNA for the CDR3 is TGTGCCAGCAGTTACAAGCGGGGATTCTCCTACAATGAGCAGTTCTTC.

This clonotype turned up a few times. This sequence joins TRBV20-1 and TRBJ2-7, with D tentatively TRBD1 (5 bases). With 3 bases removed from V and 0 bases from J, the gap between germline ends came to 18 bases. This CDR3 spans 16 amino acids. From germline, CDR1 is DFQATT and CDR2 SNEGSKA (reference sequence). The CDR3: CSARPAWTPNSYEQYF. DNA of the CDR3: TGCAGTGCTAGGCCGGCCTGGACACCCAACTCCTACGAGCAGTACTTC.

This clonotype has ten or more counts. This rearrangement joins TRBV5-1 to TRBJ2-1, with D perhaps given as TRBD1 or TRBD2 (5 bases each). Trimming pared 1 base from V and 6 bases from J, leaving 11 bases between. This CDR3 region has 14 residues. CDR1 is SGHRS, CDR2 YFSETQ, per germline. CDR3 in DNA: TGCGCCAGCAGCTTGATAAGGGACCCCAATGAGCAGTTCTTC. The encoded protein is CASSLIRDPNEQFF.

J is TRBJ2-2 and V is TRBV7-9; weak D call: TRBD1 (6 bases). This CDR3 has 16 residues. From germline, CDR1 is SEHNR and CDR2 FQNEAQ (reference sequence). Trimming took off 5 bases at V and 4 bases at J, with 17 bases between the two ends. The DNA for the CDR3 is TGTGCCAGCAGCCCACGAATAACAGGGTTCACCGGGGAGCTGTTTTTT. It yields the protein CASSPRITGFTGELFF.